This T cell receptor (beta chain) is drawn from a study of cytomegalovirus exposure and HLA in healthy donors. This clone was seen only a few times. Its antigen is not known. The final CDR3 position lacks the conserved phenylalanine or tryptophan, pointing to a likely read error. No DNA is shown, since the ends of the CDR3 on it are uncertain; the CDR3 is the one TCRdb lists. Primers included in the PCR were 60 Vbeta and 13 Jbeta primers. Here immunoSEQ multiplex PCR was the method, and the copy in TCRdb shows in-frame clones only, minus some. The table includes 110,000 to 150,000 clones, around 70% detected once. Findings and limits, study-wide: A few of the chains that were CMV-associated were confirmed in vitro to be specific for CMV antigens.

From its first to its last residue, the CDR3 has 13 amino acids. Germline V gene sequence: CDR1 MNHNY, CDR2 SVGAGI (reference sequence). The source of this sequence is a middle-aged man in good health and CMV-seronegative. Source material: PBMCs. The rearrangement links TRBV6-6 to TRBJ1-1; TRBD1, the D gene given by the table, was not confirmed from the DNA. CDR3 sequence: CASSRIQTTGAFI.